The present T cell receptor (beta chain) was sequenced within a study of liver allograft versus peripheral blood T cells. Looking at the study overall: Transplanted-liver and recipient peripheral blood T cell receptor repertoires were compared. Study outcomes and limitations: Peripheral blood repertoires reportedly differed from the T cell receptor repertoires found inside liver allografts.

TCRdb used MiXCR to reprocess the reads, holding one entry per CDR3 protein. Found here are about 16,000 distinct CDR3 sequences, 20% to 25% of them singletons; the top ten hold 10% to 15%. Germline V gene data show CDR1 as DFQATT and CDR2 as SNEGSKA (reference sequence). CDR3 size: 13 residues. V gave up 3 bases and J gave up 6 bases, with 13 bases separating them. Turning to this clonotype: Its antigen remains unidentified.

The gene calls are TRBV20-1 and TRBJ2-3, with D perhaps assigned TRBD1 or TRBD2 (5 bases each). The clonotype comes from a human patient who had a liver transplant. T cells may partly derive from the graft donor. This CDR3 reads CSASVRDGDTQYF. CDR3 sequence (DNA): TGCAGTGCTAGCGTTCGGGACGGGGATACGCAGTATTTT.